Following are 25 T cell receptor beta chains from one sample sequenced in a study of shared clonotypes between healthy human individuals. Some clones are missing from TCRdb's copy, which holds only in-frame ones; the method was immunoSEQ multiplex PCR. The repertoire consists of a few million clones, with 90% to 95% occurring once and the leading ten covering around 0.15%. The sequencing sample was made of naive CD4+ T cells sorted from blood. The subset denotes: CD45RA+ positively selected. These receptor sequences come from a man in his late teens or twenties in good health.

The rearrangement uses TRBV18 and TRBJ2-7; 11 positions agree with TRBD2. The germline gives CDR1 KGHSH, CDR2 LQKENI. The CDR3 contains 15 residues. Trimming took 1 base from V and 4 from J; bases not matched to a gene: 3. As DNA, the CDR3 is TGTGCCAGCTCACCACTAGCGGGAGGGGATTACGAGCAGTACTTC. Translating gives CASSPLAGGDYEQYF.

CDR3 amino acids: CSGTGGTDTGELFF. CDR3 DNA: TGCAGTGGGACAGGGGGCACGGACACCGGGGAGCTGTTTTTT. This chain uses TRBV29-1 with TRBJ2-2, with 12 positions matching TRBD1. Germline V lookup: CDR1 SQVTM, CDR2 ANQGSEA. This CDR3 region has 14 residues.

The chain combines TRBV2 with TRBJ2-2; TRBD1 or TRBD2 may be the D gene (5 bases each). The CDR3 runs to 14 residues. Trimming cost V 4 bases and J 6 bases, with 12 bases left between them. Per the germline V gene, CDR1 is SNHLY and CDR2 is FYNNEI. CDR3 DNA: TGTGCCAGCAGTGGGGGCAGGGAGCCCGGGGAGCTGTTTTTT. It is translated as CASSGGREPGELFF.

The chain carries TRBV5-6 and TRBJ2-7; D possibly matches TRBD1 or TRBD2 (5 bases each). The CDR3 runs to 15 residues. V was pared by 4 bases and J by 6 bases, with 20 bases between. The V gene's germline CDR1 is SGHDT and CDR2 YYEEEE. The DNA of the CDR3 is TGTGCCAGCAGCCCCGATCTGGGGACGTACGGCGAGCAGTACTTC. Translated, it gives CASSPDLGTYGEQYF.

The V and J genes are TRBV19 and TRBJ1-2; D may be TRBD1 (5 bases). The germline V and J ends were trimmed by 3 bases and 8 bases, with 7 bases remaining between them. The CDR3 has 11 residues. The germline CDR1 and CDR2 sequences are LNHDA and SQIVND (reference sequence). The CDR3 region has the DNA TGTGCCAGTAGTATGGGGGTCGGCTACACCTTC. Amino acid sequence: CASSMGVGYTF.

The chain recombines TRBV6-6 with TRBJ2-7; 10 positions agree with TRBD1. Germline V gives CDR1 MNHNY, CDR2 SVGAGI (reference sequence). The trim removed 5 bases at V and 3 bases at J, leaving 7 bases unmatched. This CDR3 contains 15 residues. The CDR3 here is CASSGRDRGDYEQYF. The CDR3 nucleotides are TGTGCCAGCAGTGGAAGGGACAGGGGAGACTACGAGCAGTACTTC.

The chain uses TRBV25-1 and TRBJ1-2; the match to TRBD1 covers 7 bases. There are 13 residues in the CDR3. The germline V gene encodes CDR1 MGHDK and CDR2 SYGVNS. The trim removed 4 bases at V and 7 bases at J, leaving 6 bases unmatched. Here the CDR3 reads CASSGGGRGGYTF. As DNA, the CDR3 is TGTGCCAGCAGTGGAGGGGGCCGGGGTGGCTACACCTTC.

This chain connects TRBV10-3 to TRBJ2-7, with TRBD2 matching 7 bases. The J segment lost 5 bases and the V segment lost 0 bases, leaving 16 bases of the junction unmatched. Germline V CDR1 and CDR2: ENHRY, SYGVKD. The CDR3 runs 18 residues. CDR3 region: CAISESNFVASGPHEQYF. The CDR3 DNA follows: TGTGCCATCAGTGAGTCGAATTTCGTCGCTAGCGGCCCCCACGAGCAGTACTTC.

The chain combines TRBV6-1 with TRBJ1-5, with D perhaps matching TRBD1 (5 bases). With 10 bases removed from V and 4 bases from J, the gap between germline ends came to 8 bases. CDR1 and CDR2 (germline): MNHNS, SASEGT. This CDR3 has 11 amino acids. The CDR3 protein is CATSGNQPQHF. The CDR3 DNA reads TGTGCCACCTCAGGGAATCAGCCCCAGCATTTT.

This clone was observed a single time. CDR3 protein: CASSESEGRVRETQYF. The CDR3 DNA reads as TGCGCCAGCAGTGAGTCTGAGGGCAGGGTGAGGGAGACCCAGTACTTC. This chain links TRBV10-1 with TRBJ2-5; D assignment may be TRBD1 or TRBD2 (5 bases each). Looked up from germline, CDR1 is WNHNN and CDR2 is SYGVQD (reference sequence). With 0 bases removed from V and 5 bases from J, the gap between germline ends came to 16 bases. This CDR3 spans 16 amino acids.

The chain is built from TRBV6-5 and TRBJ2-7; TRBD1 might be the D (6 bases). Per the germline V gene, CDR1 is MNHEY and CDR2 is SVGAGI. V was trimmed by 2 bases and J by 9 bases, leaving 11 bases between them. CDR3 length equals 12 residues. The CDR3 sequence is CASSYDRRVQYF. The CDR3 DNA is TGTGCCAGCAGTTACGACAGGCGGGTGCAGTACTTC.

This clone occurred a few times. This sequence joins TRBV19 and TRBJ1-2; 10 bases agree with TRBD1. Germline V lookup: CDR1 LNHDA, CDR2 SQIVND (reference sequence). The CDR3 totals 15 residues. The V segment lost 5 bases and the J segment 6 bases; nucleotides outside the gene matches: 9. CDR3 sequence: CASSFRDRGTNGYTF. For the CDR3, the DNA is TGTGCCAGTAGTTTCCGGGACAGGGGTACTAATGGCTACACCTTC. The variable domain in full, completed from reference TRBV19 and TRBJ1-2, reads DGGITQSPKYLFRKEGQNVTLSCEQNLNHDAMYWYRQDPGQGLRLIYYSQIVNDFQKGDIAEGYSVSREKKESFPLTVTSAQKNPTAFYLCASSFRDRGTNGYTFGSGTRLTVV.

This chain links TRBV7-8 with TRBJ1-4; weak D call: TRBD1 (6 bases). The CDR3 covers 16 residues. Germline V CDR1 and CDR2: SGHVS, FQNEAQ. V lost 0 bases, J lost 4 bases, and 12 bases lay in between. The CDR3: CASSLALGGDNEKLFF. CDR3 nucleotide sequence: TGTGCCAGCAGCTTAGCCCTAGGGGGAGATAATGAAAAACTGTTTTTT.

V usage is TRBV19 and J usage is TRBJ1-5, with unresolved D. There are 16 residues in the CDR3. Germline V gene lookup returns CDR1 LNHDA and CDR2 SQIVND (reference sequence). The ends were cut back, 3 bases at V and 1 base at J, with 13 bases in the middle. CDR3 sequence reads: CASSIAGKRSNQPQHF. The CDR3, as DNA: TGTGCCAGTAGTATTGCGGGGAAAAGGAGCAATCAGCCCCAGCATTTT.

This chain links TRBV6-1 with TRBJ2-1; 9 bases match TRBD1. Germline CDR1 MNHNS, CDR2 SASEGT. The CDR3 runs 13 residues. V was clipped by 10 bases and J by 8 bases; unmatched bases: 9. This CDR3 is CAIGQGNIDEQFF. The CDR3 bases are TGTGCCATCGGACAGGGGAATATCGATGAGCAGTTCTTC.

The genes are TRBV27 and TRBJ2-1; 12 bases are shared with TRBD1. The V segment lost 7 bases and the J segment 5 bases; nucleotides outside the gene matches: 6. The CDR3 covers 15 residues. Germline CDR1 MNHEY, CDR2 SMNVEV (reference sequence). CDR3 sequence: CASTPGTGGNNEQFF. Here the CDR3 DNA reads TGTGCCAGCACCCCCGGGACAGGGGGCAACAATGAGCAGTTCTTC.

The chain joins TRBV28 to TRBJ2-7; weak D call: TRBD2 (6 bases). The V gene's germline CDR1 is MDHEN and CDR2 SYDVKM. V was trimmed by 3 bases and J by 0 bases, leaving 9 bases between them. This CDR3 contains 14 residues. CDR3 region: CASSFWGDSYEQYF. In nucleotides, the CDR3 is TGTGCCAGCAGTTTTTGGGGGGACTCCTACGAGCAGTACTTC.

This clone has a handful of counts. The rearrangement uses TRBV18 and TRBJ1-2; no firm D call. V dropped 3 bases and J dropped 4 bases, with 9 bases sitting between them. Per the germline V gene, CDR1 is KGHSH and CDR2 is LQKENI. The CDR3 is 13 amino acids. This CDR3 reads CASSPGLSYGYTF. The CDR3, as DNA: TGTGCCAGCTCACCCGGACTGAGCTATGGCTACACCTTC.

This clone came up once. This CDR3 is CASSEDIYSYEQYF. CDR3 sequence (DNA): TGTGCCAGCAGTGAGGACATATACTCCTACGAGCAGTACTTC. This sequence joins TRBV2 and TRBJ2-7, with D tentatively TRBD1 (5 bases). The length of the CDR3 is 14 residues. V was trimmed by 3 bases and J by 0 bases, leaving 9 bases between them. Looked up from germline, CDR1 is SNHLY and CDR2 is FYNNEI.

CDR3 region: CASSDRGRVNEQFF. The CDR3 DNA is TGTGCCAGTAGCGACAGGGGGCGAGTCAATGAGCAGTTCTTC. The chain links TRBV19 to TRBJ2-1; 10 nucleotides agree with TRBD1. The CDR3 totals 14 residues. Germline values: CDR1 LNHDA, CDR2 SQIVND (reference sequence). The trim removed 6 bases at V and 6 bases at J, leaving 5 bases unmatched.

This clone appeared a single time. J is TRBJ2-7 and V is TRBV29-1; 11 bases are a match to TRBD1. Germline-derived CDR1 and CDR2 are SQVTM and ANQGSEA. Trimming at V came to 4 bases and at J to 2 bases, leaving 4 bases not matched to a gene. This CDR3 is built from 14 residues. The CDR3 DNA reads TGCAGCGTTGGTGGGACAGGGGGGGCCTACGAGCAGTACTTC. It yields the protein CSVGGTGGAYEQYF.

The chain has TRBV6-5 and TRBJ2-7; D might be TRBD2 (5 bases). The CDR3 is 14 amino acids. V gave up 6 bases and J gave up 5 bases, with 17 bases separating them. CDR1 and CDR2 from the germline V gene are MNHEY and SVGAGI. The CDR3 DNA reads TGTGCCAGCAGCCCGGGGAATACCATTCACGAGCAGTACTTC. Translation: CASSPGNTIHEQYF.

The rearrangement links TRBV11-2 to TRBJ1-6; no clear D gene. V lost 0 bases and J 11 bases, leaving 11 bases between the germline ends. Germline assignment: CDR1 SGHAT and CDR2 FQNNGV. CDR3 length: 14 amino acids. The CDR3 loop is CASSLDLLAAPLHF. Written as DNA, the CDR3 is TGTGCCAGCAGCTTAGACCTCCTGGCGGCACCCCTCCACTTT.

V and J are TRBV19 and TRBJ2-3, with 9 positions matching TRBD1. Germline V gene lookup returns CDR1 LNHDA and CDR2 SQIVND (reference sequence). The CDR3 contains 15 residues. Losses at the gene ends were 4 bases for V and 3 bases for J; bases not matched to a gene: 5. CDR3 nucleotides: TGTGCCAGTAGTACACAGGGGGCGCTGACAGATACGCAGTATTTT. Its protein product is CASSTQGALTDTQYF.

This rearrangement joins TRBV4-1 to TRBJ1-2; D possibly corresponds to TRBD1 (6 bases). CDR1 is MGHRA and CDR2 is YSYEKL in the germline V gene. V lost 1 base and J 3 bases, leaving 6 bases between the germline ends. This CDR3 comprises 13 residues. In DNA, the CDR3 is TGCGCCAGCAGCCAAGCAGGGGACTATGGCTACACCTTC. Translated, it gives CASSQAGDYGYTF.